The sequence of this T cell receptor (beta chain) was determined in a study of blood T cell repertoires in COVID-19. The CDR3 extends over 15 amino acids. Germline CDR1 and CDR2: LNHDA and SQIVND (reference sequence). V was pared by 5 bases and J by 6 bases, with 10 bases of the junction left unmatched. Assay: immunoSEQ multiplex PCR; the TCRdb copy retains only in-frame clones and omits some. The sample carries hundreds of thousands of clones, 70% to 90% recorded once. The sequenced material came from peripheral blood. The sequence was collected from a man aged 18 to 29 with COVID-19, enrolled during active disease. V usage is TRBV19 and J usage is TRBJ1-1, with 9 bases lining up with TRBD1. CDR3 region: CASSYSGTGSSEAFF. CDR3 nucleotide sequence: TGTGCCAGTAGTTACTCCGGGACAGGGTCCTCTGAAGCTTTCTTT.